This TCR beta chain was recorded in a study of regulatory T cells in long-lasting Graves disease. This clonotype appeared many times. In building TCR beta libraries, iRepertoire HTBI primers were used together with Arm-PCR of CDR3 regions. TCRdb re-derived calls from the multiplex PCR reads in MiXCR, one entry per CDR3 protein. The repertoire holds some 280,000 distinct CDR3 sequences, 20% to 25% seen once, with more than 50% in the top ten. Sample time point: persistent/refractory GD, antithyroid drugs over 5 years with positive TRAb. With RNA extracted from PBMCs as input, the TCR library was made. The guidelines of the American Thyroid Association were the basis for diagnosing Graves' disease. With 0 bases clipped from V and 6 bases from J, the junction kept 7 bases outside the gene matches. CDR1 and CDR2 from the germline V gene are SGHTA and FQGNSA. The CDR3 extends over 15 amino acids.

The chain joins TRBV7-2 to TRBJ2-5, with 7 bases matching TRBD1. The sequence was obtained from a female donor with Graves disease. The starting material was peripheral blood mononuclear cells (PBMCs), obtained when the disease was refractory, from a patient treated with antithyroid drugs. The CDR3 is CASSLAQGDMKTQYF. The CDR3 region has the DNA TGTGCCAGCAGCTTAGCGCAGGGGGATATGAAGACCCAGTACTTC.